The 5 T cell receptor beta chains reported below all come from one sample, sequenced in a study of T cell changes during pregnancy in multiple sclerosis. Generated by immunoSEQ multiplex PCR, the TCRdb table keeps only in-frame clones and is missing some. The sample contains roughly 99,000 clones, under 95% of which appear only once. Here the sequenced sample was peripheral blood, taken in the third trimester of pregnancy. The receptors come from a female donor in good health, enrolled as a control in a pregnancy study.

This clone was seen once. This chain's CDR3 is CASSLARDSYGYTF. CDR3 nucleotide sequence: TGTGCCAGCAGCTTAGCTAGAGATTCCTATGGCTACACCTTC. The rearrangement links TRBV7-2 to TRBJ1-2; no definite D call. The CDR3 runs to 14 residues. Trimming stripped 0 bases from V and 4 bases from J, with 9 bases between. Germline CDR1 SGHTA, CDR2 FQGNSA.

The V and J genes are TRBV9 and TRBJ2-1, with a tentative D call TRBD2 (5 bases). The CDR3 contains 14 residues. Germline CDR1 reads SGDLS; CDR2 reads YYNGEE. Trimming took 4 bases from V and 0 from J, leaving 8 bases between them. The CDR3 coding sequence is TGTGCCAGCAGCCCGGGGAGCTCCTACAATGAGCAGTTCTTC. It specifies CASSPGSSYNEQFF.

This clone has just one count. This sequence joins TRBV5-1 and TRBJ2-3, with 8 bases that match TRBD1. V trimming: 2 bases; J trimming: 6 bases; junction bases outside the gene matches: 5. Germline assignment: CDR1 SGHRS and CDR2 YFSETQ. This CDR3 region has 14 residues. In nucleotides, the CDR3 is TGCGCCAGCAGCTTTCAGGGGGCGTCGGATACGCAGTATTTT. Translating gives CASSFQGASDTQYF.

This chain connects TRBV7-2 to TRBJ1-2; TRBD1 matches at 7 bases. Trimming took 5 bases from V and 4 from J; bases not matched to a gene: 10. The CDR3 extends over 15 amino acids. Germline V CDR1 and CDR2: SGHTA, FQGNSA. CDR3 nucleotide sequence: TGTGCCAGCAGCCCCAACAGGGGTGGTGGCTATGGCTACACCTTC. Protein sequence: CASSPNRGGGYGYTF.

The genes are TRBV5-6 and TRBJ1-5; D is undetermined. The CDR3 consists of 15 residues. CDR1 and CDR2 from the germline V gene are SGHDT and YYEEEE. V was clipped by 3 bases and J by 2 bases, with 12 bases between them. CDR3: CASSSSGRGNQPQHF. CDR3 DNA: TGTGCCAGCAGCTCCTCGGGAAGAGGCAATCAGCCCCAGCATTTT.